This T cell receptor (beta chain) stems from a study of blood T cell repertoires in COVID-19. This clone was found once. Measured with immunoSEQ multiplex PCR; TCRdb has only the in-frame clones, and not every one. In the table there are some 64,000 clones, just over 70% of which are singletons. This CDR3 comprises 13 residues. Germline CDR1 MDHEN, CDR2 SYDVKM. Trimming took off 3 bases at V and 4 bases at J, with 8 bases between the two ends. V is TRBV28 and J is TRBJ2-3; D uncertain. Material: PBMCs or T cells enriched from blood (not recorded which). This clonotype originated in a woman between 55 and 75 years old who had been exposed to COVID-19. The DNA of the CDR3 is TGTGCCAGCAGTTTGAGGAGCCCAGATACGCAGTATTTT. Amino acids: CASSLRSPDTQYF.